The next 26 T cell receptor beta chains were all read from a single sample in a study of T cells in Graves' hyperthyroidism and ophthalmopathy. Using RNA transcripts as the source, TCR beta CDR3 regions were amplified. With the HTBI primer set, the TCR CDR3 went through a first round of RT-PCR. In TCRdb, the multiplex PCR reads were re-called with MiXCR into one record per CDR3 protein. The data hold around 600,000 distinct CDR3 sequences, with roughly 45% observed a single time. Sequenced sample: peripheral blood or thyroid tissue (not recorded which). All receptors derive from an adult man with Graves' disease, either hyperthyroidism or ophthalmopathy (not recorded which).

This clonotype was recorded at least ten times. The chain employs TRBV9 and TRBJ1-5; possibly TRBD1 for D (5 bases). The CDR3 is 15 residues long. Deletions cut 0 bases from V and 5 bases from J, with 12 bases between. The V gene's germline CDR1 is SGDLS and CDR2 YYNGEE. Here the CDR3 DNA reads TGTGCCAGCAGCGTAGGCGCAGGGACGGATCAGCCCCAGCATTTT. Protein sequence: CASSVGAGTDQPQHF.

The chain is built from TRBV2 and TRBJ1-5; 7 nucleotides agree with TRBD1. The germline gives CDR1 SNHLY, CDR2 FYNNEI. CDR3 length equals 17 residues. Germline trimming cut 1 base from V and 0 bases from J; bases unmatched to any gene: 6. The CDR3 nucleotides are TGTGCCAGCAGTGAAGACGGGACAGATTATAGCAATCAGCCCCAGCATTTT. It yields the protein CASSEDGTDYSNQPQHF. The full variable domain, completed using reference TRBV2 and TRBJ1-5, is EPEVTQTPSHQVTQMGQEVILRCVPISNHLYFYWYRQILGQKVEFLVSFYNNEISEKSEIFDDQFSVERPDGSNFTLKIRSTKLEDSAMYFCASSEDGTDYSNQPQHFGDGTRLSIL.

This rearrangement joins TRBV7-6 to TRBJ1-6; TRBD1 matches 7 bases. This CDR3 is built from 17 residues. Germline trimming cut 1 base from V and 8 bases from J; bases unmatched to any gene: 11. Per the germline V gene, CDR1 is SGHVS and CDR2 is FNYEAQ. CDR3 bases: TGTGCCAGCAGCTTAGTTCTGGCAGCCCAGGGGGATTCACCCCTCCACTTT. It codes for CASSLVLAAQGDSPLHF. Full variable domain (remainder filled in from reference TRBV7-6 and TRBJ1-6): GAGVSQSPRYKVTKRGQDVALRCDPISGHVSLYWYRQALGQGPEFLTYFNYEAQQDKSGLPNDRFSAERPEGSISTLTIQRTEQRDSAMYRCASSLVLAAQGDSPLHFGNGTRLTVT.

At least ten counts were recorded for this clonotype. This chain uses TRBV15 with TRBJ1-5; D gene unclear. The V end was cut by 1 base, the J end by 2 bases, with 18 bases between. There are 18 residues in the CDR3. Germline lookup yields CDR1 LNHNV and CDR2 YYDKDF (reference sequence). CDR3 bases: TGTGCCACCAGCAGAGTCCCAGTAGGACGAGAACGCAATCAGCCCCAGCATTTT. This gives the protein CATSRVPVGRERNQPQHF.

The gene calls are TRBV7-2 and TRBJ1-4, with 10 bases aligning to TRBD1. Germline lookup yields CDR1 SGHTA and CDR2 FQGNSA. This CDR3 comprises 16 residues. The V gene end was trimmed by 0 bases and the J gene end by 4 bases; junction bases not matched to a gene: 2. The CDR3 nucleotides are TGTGCCAGCAGCTTAGCGGGACAGGGGATTAATGAAAAACTGTTTTTT. Translated: CASSLAGQGINEKLFF. Together with reference TRBV7-2 and TRBJ1-4, the CDR3 gives the full variable domain: GAGVSQSPSNKVTEKGKDVELRCDPISGHTALYWYRQSLGQGLEFLIYFQGNSAPDKSGLPSDRFSAERTGGSVSTLTIQRTQQEDSAVYLCASSLAGQGINEKLFFGSGTQLSVL.

CDR3: CASTRDRKFQPQHF. The CDR3, as DNA: TGTGCCAGCACGAGGGACCGCAAATTTCAGCCCCAGCATTTT. This chain joins TRBV25-1 and TRBJ1-5; D is possibly TRBD1 (5 bases). Germline V CDR1 and CDR2: MGHDK, SYGVNS. The V and J ends lost 7 bases and 6 bases respectively, with 16 bases between them. This CDR3 contains 14 residues.

The V call is TRBV7-9, the J call TRBJ1-1; 7 bases line up with TRBD1. Germline-derived CDR1 and CDR2 are SEHNR and FQNEAQ (reference sequence). Unmatched junction bases numbered 10, after V lost 4 bases and J lost 2 bases. CDR3 length: 16 residues. CDR3 nucleotides: TGTGCCAGCAGCTCCAGCAACAGGGGAGACAACACTGAAGCTTTCTTT. Translation gives CASSSSNRGDNTEAFF.

The table lists this clonotype with many counts. The chain carries TRBV20-1 and TRBJ2-5, with 7 nucleotides matching TRBD1. The V segment lost 2 bases and the J segment 7 bases; nucleotides outside the gene matches: 7. This CDR3 is built from 13 residues. Germline V lookup: CDR1 DFQATT, CDR2 SNEGSKA (reference sequence). The CDR3 nucleotides read TGCAGTGCTAGATCGACAGGGTTGGGGACCCAGTACTTC. Residues: CSARSTGLGTQYF.

This clonotype was recorded a few times. CDR3 residues: CSAPGTGGFGNTIYF. DNA of the CDR3: TGCAGTGCGCCTGGGACAGGGGGCTTCGGAAACACCATATATTTT. This chain connects TRBV20-1 to TRBJ1-3, with TRBD1 matching over 12 bases. The CDR3 contains 15 residues. In germline, CDR1 is DFQATT, CDR2 SNEGSKA (reference sequence). After removal of 6 bases from V and 4 bases from J, the junction contained 7 bases not matched to a gene.

This clonotype was recorded a few times. A clone one base away is much larger, so this may be a read error. The chain uses TRBV7-9 and TRBJ1-1; possible D gene TRBD1, 5 bases. Deletions cut 5 bases from V and 3 bases from J, with 10 bases between. Germline CDR1 is SEHNR and CDR2 is FQNEAQ (reference sequence). The CDR3 runs to 13 residues. The CDR3 nucleotides are TGTGCCAGCAGCACCAGACAGTACACTGAAGCTTTCTTT. Translating gives CASSTRQYTEAFF.

The rearrangement links TRBV29-1 to TRBJ1-5; 8 bases align to TRBD1. With 6 bases clipped from V and 4 bases from J, the junction kept 5 bases outside the gene matches. The CDR3 runs to 13 residues. Germline CDR1 SQVTM, CDR2 ANQGSEA. CDR3 sequence: CSVGQGWNQPQHF. DNA of the CDR3: TGCAGCGTCGGACAGGGTTGGAATCAGCCCCAGCATTTT.

This clonotype was counted at least ten times. The chain has TRBV4-1 and TRBJ1-5; no firm D call. This CDR3 has 13 amino acids. The ends were cut back, 4 bases at V and 5 bases at J, with 9 bases in the middle. The germline gives CDR1 MGHRA, CDR2 YSYEKL. The CDR3 loop is CASSLSEHQPQHF. The CDR3 bases are TGCGCCAGCAGCCTCTCAGAGCATCAGCCCCAGCATTTT.

This clonotype was found a few times. The chain employs TRBV4-1 and TRBJ1-6, with 9 bases fitting TRBD1. CDR3 size: 15 residues. V was pared by 0 bases and J by 8 bases, with 2 bases of the junction left unmatched. Germline-derived CDR1 and CDR2 are MGHRA and YSYEKL. The CDR3: CASSQDRDRDSPLHF. DNA for the CDR3: TGCGCCAGCAGCCAAGATCGGGACAGGGATTCACCCCTCCACTTT.

The V call is TRBV14, the J call TRBJ2-7; D may be TRBD1 (6 bases). The CDR3 is 15 amino acids. The V and J ends lost 0 bases and 3 bases respectively, with 12 bases between them. Germline CDR1 is SGHDN and CDR2 is FVKESK. CDR3: CASSQDPGHLYEQYF. CDR3 nucleotide sequence: TGTGCCAGCAGCCAAGATCCGGGACACCTCTACGAGCAGTACTTC. The entire variable domain, with the rest obtained from reference TRBV14 and TRBJ2-7, is as follows: EAGVTQFPSHSVIEKGQTVTLRCDPISGHDNLYWYRRVMGKEIKFLLHFVKESKQDESGMPNNRFLAERTGGTYSTLKVQPAELEDSGVYFCASSQDPGHLYEQYFGPGTRLTVT.

The genes are TRBV12-3 or TRBV12-4 and TRBJ1-2; D unresolved. The CDR3 spans 13 residues. Deletions cut 6 bases from V and 8 bases from J, with 16 bases between. The CDR3 region is CASSLNYLGGYTF. Written as DNA, the CDR3 is TGTGCCAGCAGCTTGAATTATTTGGGCGGCTACACCTTC.

This clonotype was detected many times. The CDR3 nucleotides are TGCAGCGTTCGAGGTGGACAGGGGGGTACCGGGGAGCTGTTTTTT. It specifies CSVRGGQGGTGELFF. V and J are TRBV29-1 and TRBJ2-2, with TRBD1 matching 10 bases. This CDR3 has 15 residues. V gave up 5 bases and J gave up 5 bases; unmatched junction bases: 8. Germline loops: CDR1 SQVTM, CDR2 ANQGSEA.

The CDR3 region is CASRDWPSGNTIYF. In DNA form, the CDR3 reads TGCGCCAGCAGGGACTGGCCCTCTGGAAACACCATATATTTT. The genes are TRBV5-1 and TRBJ1-3; unclear D gene. Germline CDR1 SGHRS, CDR2 YFSETQ. This CDR3 region has 14 residues. Trimming left V 5 bases short and J 0 bases short, with 9 bases between.

The rearrangement links TRBV10-3 to TRBJ2-7; 9 nucleotides agree with TRBD1. Per the germline V gene, CDR1 is ENHRY and CDR2 is SYGVKD. V was clipped by 4 bases and J by 6 bases; unmatched bases: 7. CDR3 length equals 14 residues. CDR3 sequence: CAISATGDRVEQYF. In DNA form, the CDR3 reads TGTGCCATCAGTGCCACAGGGGACAGGGTCGAGCAGTACTTC.

The gene calls are TRBV15 and TRBJ2-6, with D perhaps TRBD1 (6 bases). The germline V gene has CDR1 LNHNV and CDR2 YYDKDF (reference sequence). The CDR3 covers 14 residues. Trimming removed 3 bases from V and 5 bases from J, with 8 bases in between. This chain's CDR3 is CATSSRDRANVLTF. Here the CDR3 DNA reads TGTGCCACCAGCAGCCGGGACAGGGCCAACGTCCTGACTTTC.

Regarding this clonotype: At one of its ends the junction is not consistent with the germline gene, which may arise from a read error. The rearrangement joins TRBV10-2 to TRBJ2-7; 9 nucleotides agree with TRBD1. Germline V gives CDR1 WSHSY, CDR2 SAAADI. The CDR3 is 14 amino acids. CDR3 loop: CASDGTGSPYEQYF. As DNA, the CDR3 is TGTGCCAGTGACGGGACAGGGTCTCCCTACGAGCAGTACTTC.

In its sample, this clonotype was seen a few times. The rearrangement links TRBV7-2 to TRBJ2-7; 8 bases align to TRBD2. Germline values: CDR1 SGHTA, CDR2 FQGNSA. The CDR3 length is 18 residues. Germline trimming cut 4 bases from V and 7 bases from J; bases unmatched to any gene: 21. CDR3 in amino acids: CASSSPGRTGGVNEEQYF. CDR3 coding DNA: TGTGCCAGCAGCTCCCCAGGTCGTACCGGGGGGGTCAATGAGGAGCAGTACTTC.

The V gene is TRBV25-1, the J gene TRBJ1-2, with 7 positions matching TRBD1. V was pared by 6 bases and J by 6 bases, with 7 bases of the junction left unmatched. The CDR3 runs 13 residues. Germline CDR1 is MGHDK and CDR2 is SYGVNS. CDR3: CASSATTGNGYTF. The CDR3 DNA is TGTGCCAGCAGCGCCACGACAGGGAATGGCTACACCTTC.

This clonotype has a single count. The rearrangement joins TRBV4-3 to TRBJ1-1; D is unresolved. V shed 0 bases and J shed 1 base, with 6 bases lying between them. The CDR3 sequence is 14 residues long. From germline, CDR1 is LGHNA and CDR2 YSLEER. CDR3 nucleotide sequence: TGCGCCAGCAGCCAAGATAAGGGGAACACTGAAGCTTTCTTT. This encodes CASSQDKGNTEAFF.

V and J are TRBV29-1 and TRBJ1-1; D possibly corresponds to TRBD1 (6 bases). This CDR3 region has 11 residues. V dropped 4 bases and J dropped 7 bases, with 10 bases sitting between them. Germline loops: CDR1 SQVTM, CDR2 ANQGSEA. The CDR3 here is CSVGEQGEAFF. CDR3 in DNA: TGCAGCGTTGGAGAACAGGGTGAAGCTTTCTTT.

The J gene is TRBJ1-2, the V gene TRBV24-1; the match to TRBD1 covers 7 bases. The CDR3 is made up of 13 amino acids. From germline, CDR1 is KGHDR and CDR2 SFDVKD. With V trimmed by 7 bases and J by 2 bases, 3 bases remained unmatched. The CDR3 region has the DNA TGTGCCACCAGGGACAGGCGAAACTATGGCTACACCTTC. It encodes CATRDRRNYGYTF.

This chain connects TRBV10-3 to TRBJ1-4, with D possibly matching TRBD1 (6 bases). Trimming removed 2 bases from V and 0 bases from J, with 10 bases in between. The CDR3 has 16 amino acids. Germline loops: CDR1 ENHRY, CDR2 SYGVKD. CDR3 protein: CAISEDRLATNEKLFF. The CDR3 DNA reads as TGTGCCATCAGTGAGGACAGGCTTGCAACTAATGAAAAACTGTTTTTT.